The 21 T cell receptor beta chains reported below all come from one sample, sequenced in a study of chemoradiotherapy in HPV16-positive cancers. Generated by immunoSEQ multiplex PCR, the TCRdb table keeps only in-frame clones and is missing some. The data show around 8,700 clones, approximately 79% seen once. The material was obtained from a patient who underwent chemoradiotherapy. These receptor sequences come from a human donor with HPV-associated anogenital cancer.

The chain joins TRBV28 to TRBJ1-4; weak D call: TRBD1 (5 bases). The CDR3 contains 15 residues. V was pared by 6 bases and J by 11 bases, with 22 bases between. Per the germline V gene, CDR1 is MDHEN and CDR2 is SYDVKM. The CDR3 DNA sequence: TGTGCCAGCAGCCCCGGTACAGGAAAAGAGGGGAAACTGTTTTTT. Protein: CASSPGTGKEGKLFF.

The gene calls are TRBV7-8 and TRBJ2-2, with D unclear. The germline V gene has CDR1 SGHVS and CDR2 FQNEAQ. Deletions cut 1 base from V and 4 bases from J, with 13 bases between. This CDR3 is 16 amino acids long. In nucleotides, the CDR3 is TGTGCCAGCAGCTTAGACGCGGCGGTGGGCACCGGGGAGCTGTTTTTT. It translates to CASSLDAAVGTGELFF.

The chain recombines TRBV28 with TRBJ2-3; 7 bases are shared with TRBD1. The V and J ends lost 6 bases and 6 bases, in that order; junction bases with no gene match: 3. This CDR3 is built from 12 residues. Germline CDR1 MDHEN, CDR2 SYDVKM. The CDR3 nucleotides are TGTGCCAGCAGGGAGACAGGGGATACGCAGTATTTT. This codes for CASRETGDTQYF.

The V and J genes are TRBV4-1 and TRBJ2-2; 9 bases align to TRBD2. Germline CDR1 reads MGHRA; CDR2 reads YSYEKL. The CDR3 covers 16 residues. The ends lost 0 bases at V and 8 bases at J; junction bases unmatched: 7. The CDR3: CASSQELASGKGELFF. In DNA form, the CDR3 reads TGCGCCAGCAGCCAAGAATTGGCTAGCGGGAAAGGGGAGCTGTTTTTT.

The CDR3, as DNA: TGTGCCAGCAGCATGAGCACAGATACGCAGTATTTT. Translated: CASSMSTDTQYF. The rearrangement joins TRBV5-8 to TRBJ2-3, with unresolved D. The CDR3 sequence is 12 residues long. CDR1 and CDR2 (germline): SGHTS, YDEGEE. V lost 4 bases, J lost 0 bases, and 3 bases lay in between.

The V gene is TRBV11-2, the J gene TRBJ1-5; D gene unclear. The germline V gene encodes CDR1 SGHAT and CDR2 FQNNGV. Trimming took off 0 bases at V and 6 bases at J, with 6 bases between the two ends. There are 13 residues in the CDR3. The CDR3 loop is CASSLDKSQPQHF. CDR3 sequence (DNA): TGTGCCAGCAGCTTAGATAAGAGTCAGCCCCAGCATTTT.

V and J are TRBV6-1 and TRBJ1-2; 9 bases align to TRBD1. The CDR3 runs 11 residues. Germline V gene lookup returns CDR1 MNHNS and CDR2 SASEGT. Trimming cost V 5 bases and J 9 bases; bases outside gene matches: 1. The CDR3 nucleotides are TGTGCCAGCAGTACAGGGGGCAGCTACACCTTC. Translated: CASSTGGSYTF.

The CDR3 loop reads CASSLRETWGALPGETEAFF. CDR3 DNA sequence: TGTGCCAGCAGTTTGCGTGAGACGTGGGGGGCCCTCCCAGGAGAGACTGAAGCTTTCTTT. The chain recombines TRBV28 with TRBJ1-1, with D possibly TRBD1 on 6 matching bases. Germline V gene data show CDR1 as MDHEN and CDR2 as SYDVKM. Trimming pared 3 bases from V and 5 bases from J, leaving 31 bases between. The CDR3 has 20 amino acids. Filled out from reference TRBV28 and TRBJ1-1, the complete variable domain reads DVKVTQSSRYLVKRTGEKVFLECVQDMDHENMFWYRQDPGLGLRLIYFSYDVKMKEKGDIPEGYSVSREKKERFSLILESASTNQTSMYLCASSLRETWGALPGETEAFFGQGTRLTVV.

The chain is built from TRBV5-1 and TRBJ1-2, with D tentatively TRBD1 (5 bases). Germline V gives CDR1 SGHRS, CDR2 YFSETQ. The CDR3 is made up of 16 amino acids. V was trimmed by 0 bases and J by 0 bases, leaving 12 bases between them. CDR3 protein: CASSLAAGVPNYGYTF. DNA of the CDR3: TGCGCCAGCAGCTTGGCCGCGGGGGTGCCTAACTATGGCTACACCTTC.

This chain links TRBV18 with TRBJ2-2, with D perhaps TRBD2 (5 bases). CDR3 length equals 14 residues. V lost 5 bases and J lost 3, with 10 bases in between. Germline loops: CDR1 KGHSH, CDR2 LQKENI. Here the CDR3 reads CASSSGFYTGELFF. The CDR3 DNA follows: TGTGCCAGCTCATCGGGATTTTACACCGGGGAGCTGTTTTTT.

This clone came up once. V gene TRBV7-2 combines with J gene TRBJ1-1; perhaps TRBD1 as D (5 bases). The CDR3 consists of 14 residues. From germline, CDR1 is SGHTA and CDR2 FQGNSA. The V gene lost 5 bases and the J gene lost 4 bases, with 14 bases spanning the gap. Here the CDR3 DNA reads TGTGCCAGCAGCCCCGCAGGGTTTGGCACTGAAGCTTTCTTT. Its protein is CASSPAGFGTEAFF.

The chain combines TRBV7-9 with TRBJ1-3; no reliable D call. CDR1 and CDR2 from the germline V gene are SEHNR and FQNEAQ (reference sequence). CDR3 length: 14 amino acids. The ends were cut back, 5 bases at V and 4 bases at J, with 12 bases in the middle. In DNA form, the CDR3 reads TGTGCCAGCAGCAATGCCTTACAGGGAAACACCATATATTTT. It translates to CASSNALQGNTIYF.

This clone was counted a few times. V usage is TRBV2 and J usage is TRBJ1-5; 7 bases line up with TRBD1. With V trimmed by 6 bases and J by 6 bases, 11 bases remained unmatched. Germline CDR1 reads SNHLY; CDR2 reads FYNNEI. The CDR3 is 15 residues long. CDR3 DNA sequence: TGTGCCAGCAGGAGAGGGCTCAGGGGGGGTCAGCCCCAGCATTTT. Its translation is CASRRGLRGGQPQHF.

The J gene is TRBJ2-2, the V gene TRBV19; D perhaps matches TRBD1 (7 bases). CDR1 and CDR2 (germline): LNHDA, SQIVND (reference sequence). The V end was cut by 0 bases, the J end by 4 bases, with 12 bases between. The CDR3 loop spans 16 amino acids. CDR3 coding DNA: TGTGCCAGTAGTATAGAACCAGGGGGGAGCACCGGGGAGCTGTTTTTT. Amino acids: CASSIEPGGSTGELFF.

This clone was recorded only once. V is TRBV11-2 and J is TRBJ1-1; D gene ambiguous. CDR1 and CDR2 (germline): SGHAT, FQNNGV. The CDR3 runs to 14 residues. Between the trimmed V and J ends, which lost 4 bases and 3 bases, there was a span of 12 bases. Here the CDR3 reads CASSSKVGDTEAFF. The CDR3 nucleotides read TGTGCCAGCAGCTCCAAGGTTGGGGACACTGAAGCTTTCTTT.

This chain connects TRBV5-1 to TRBJ2-5, with D tentatively TRBD1 (5 bases). The germline V gene has CDR1 SGHRS and CDR2 YFSETQ. Trimming took 5 bases from V and 4 from J, leaving 21 bases between them. The CDR3 consists of 16 residues. CDR3 sequence (DNA): TGCGCCAGCAGTTCTGACAGTCGACTCACCCTAGAGACCCAGTACTTC. Protein: CASSSDSRLTLETQYF.

CDR3 in DNA: TGTGCCACCCACTTCCCAGGCAGAATTCCCGGGGAGCTGTTTTTT. This encodes CATHFPGRIPGELFF. This chain uses TRBV28 with TRBJ2-2; D unresolved. There are 15 residues in the CDR3. Per the germline V gene, CDR1 is MDHEN and CDR2 is SYDVKM. The V end was cut by 10 bases, the J end by 6 bases, with 21 bases between.

This chain links TRBV29-1 with TRBJ2-1; 7 bases match TRBD2. Trimming took 3 bases from V and 5 from J; bases not matched to a gene: 19. Looked up from germline, CDR1 is SQVTM and CDR2 is ANQGSEA. The CDR3 consists of 18 residues. CDR3 region: CSVEWSDVWREIDNEQFF. The CDR3 DNA reads as TGCAGCGTTGAGTGGAGTGACGTTTGGCGGGAGATCGACAATGAGCAGTTCTTC.

The chain combines TRBV30 with TRBJ2-2; D unclear. The CDR3 totals 16 residues. In germline, CDR1 is GTSNPN, CDR2 SVGIG (reference sequence). The ends were cut back, 0 bases at V and 1 base at J, with 12 bases in the middle. The CDR3 DNA reads as TGTGCCTGGAGTGTAGTGAACGTCGGGAACACCGGGGAGCTGTTTTTT. Its translation: CAWSVVNVGNTGELFF.

The rearrangement links TRBV6-1 to TRBJ2-2, with a possible D match to TRBD2 (6 bases). Germline V gives CDR1 MNHNS, CDR2 SASEGT. Trimming took off 1 base at V and 4 bases at J, with 10 bases between the two ends. This CDR3 has 15 amino acids. The CDR3 reads CASSEDTGATGELFF. In DNA, the CDR3 is TGTGCCAGCAGTGAAGATACGGGAGCCACCGGGGAGCTGTTTTTT.

The chain carries TRBV27 and TRBJ1-1; D might be TRBD1 (5 bases). V dropped 1 base and J dropped 0 bases, with 12 bases sitting between them. Germline lookup yields CDR1 MNHEY and CDR2 SMNVEV (reference sequence). The length of the CDR3 is 16 residues. The DNA of the CDR3 is TGTGCCAGCAGTTTATATCCAGGGCAGATGAACACTGAAGCTTTCTTT. Encoded protein: CASSLYPGQMNTEAFF.